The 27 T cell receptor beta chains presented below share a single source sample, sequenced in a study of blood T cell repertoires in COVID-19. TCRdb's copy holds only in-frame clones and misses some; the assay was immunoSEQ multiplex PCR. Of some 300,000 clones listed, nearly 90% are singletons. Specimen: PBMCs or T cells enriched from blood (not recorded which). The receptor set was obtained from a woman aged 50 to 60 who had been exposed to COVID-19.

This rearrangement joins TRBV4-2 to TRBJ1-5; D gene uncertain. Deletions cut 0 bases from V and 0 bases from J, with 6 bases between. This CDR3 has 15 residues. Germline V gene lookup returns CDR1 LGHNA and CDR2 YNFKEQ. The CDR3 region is CASSQDSSSNQPQHF. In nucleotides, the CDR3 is TGTGCCAGCAGCCAAGATAGCAGTAGCAATCAGCCCCAGCATTTT.

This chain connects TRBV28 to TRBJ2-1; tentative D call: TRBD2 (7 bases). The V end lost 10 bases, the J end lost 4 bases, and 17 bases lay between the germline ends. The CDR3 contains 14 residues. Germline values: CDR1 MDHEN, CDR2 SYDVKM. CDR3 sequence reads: CAIVRGAGYNEQFF. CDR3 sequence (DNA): TGTGCCATCGTACGGGGGGCTGGTTACAATGAGCAGTTCTTC.

CDR3 residues: CASQYTGGWETQYF. DNA of the CDR3: TGTGCCAGCCAATACACAGGGGGCTGGGAGACCCAGTACTTC. The chain joins TRBV2 to TRBJ2-5; 9 nucleotides match TRBD1. In germline, CDR1 is SNHLY, CDR2 FYNNEI. This CDR3 contains 14 residues. V trimming: 8 bases; J trimming: 5 bases; junction bases outside the gene matches: 9.

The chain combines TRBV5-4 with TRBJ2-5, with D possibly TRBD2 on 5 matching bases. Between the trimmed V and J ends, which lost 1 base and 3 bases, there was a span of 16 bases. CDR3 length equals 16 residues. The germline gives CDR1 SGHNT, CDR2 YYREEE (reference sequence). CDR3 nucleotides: TGTGCCAGCAGCTTGCCCGGACTCGGCCGGGAAGAGACCCAGTACTTC. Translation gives CASSLPGLGREETQYF.

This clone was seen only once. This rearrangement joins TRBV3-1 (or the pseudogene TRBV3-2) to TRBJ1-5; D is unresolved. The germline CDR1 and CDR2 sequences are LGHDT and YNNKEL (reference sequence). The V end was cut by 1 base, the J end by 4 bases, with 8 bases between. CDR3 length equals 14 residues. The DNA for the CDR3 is TGTGCCAGCAGCCAAGCGGGAACGAATCAGCCCCAGCATTTT. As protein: CASSQAGTNQPQHF.

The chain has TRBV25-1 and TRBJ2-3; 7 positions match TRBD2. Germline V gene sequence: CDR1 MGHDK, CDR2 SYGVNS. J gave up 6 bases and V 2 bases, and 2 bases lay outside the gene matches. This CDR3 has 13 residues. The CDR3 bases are TGTGCCAGCAGTGAACCCGGGAGGGATACGCAGTATTTT. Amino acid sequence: CASSEPGRDTQYF.

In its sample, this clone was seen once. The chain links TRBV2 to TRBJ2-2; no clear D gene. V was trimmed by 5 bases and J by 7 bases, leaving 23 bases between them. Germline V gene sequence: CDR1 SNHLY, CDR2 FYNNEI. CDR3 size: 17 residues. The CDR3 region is CASSLTPLIEFGGELFF. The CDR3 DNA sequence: TGTGCCAGCAGTCTCACTCCCCTCATAGAATTTGGCGGGGAGCTGTTTTTT.

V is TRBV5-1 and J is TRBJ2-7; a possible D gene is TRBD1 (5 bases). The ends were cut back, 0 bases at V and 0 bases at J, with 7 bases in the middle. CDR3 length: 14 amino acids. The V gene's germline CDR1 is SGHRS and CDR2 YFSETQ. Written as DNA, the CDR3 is TGCGCCAGCAGCTTGGTGACAGCCTCCTACGAGCAGTACTTC. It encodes CASSLVTASYEQYF.

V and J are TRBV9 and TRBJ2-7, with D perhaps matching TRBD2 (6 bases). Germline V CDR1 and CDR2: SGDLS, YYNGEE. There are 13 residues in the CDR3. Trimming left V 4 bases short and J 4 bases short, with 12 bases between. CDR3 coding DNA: TGTGCCAGCAGCCCCGACCGGGGGTACGAGCAGTACTTC. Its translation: CASSPDRGYEQYF.

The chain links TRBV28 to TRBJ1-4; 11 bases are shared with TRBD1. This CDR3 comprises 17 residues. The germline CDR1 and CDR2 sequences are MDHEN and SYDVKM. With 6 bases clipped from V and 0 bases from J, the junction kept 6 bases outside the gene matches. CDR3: CASRDRGQRATNEKLFF. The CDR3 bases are TGTGCCAGCAGGGACAGGGGGCAACGGGCAACTAATGAAAAACTGTTTTTT.

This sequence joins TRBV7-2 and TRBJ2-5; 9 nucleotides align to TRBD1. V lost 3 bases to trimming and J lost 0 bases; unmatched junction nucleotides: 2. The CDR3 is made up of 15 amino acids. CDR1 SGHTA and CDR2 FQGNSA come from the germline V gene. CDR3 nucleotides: TGTGCCAGCAGCTTTTGGGACAGGGACCAAGAGACCCAGTACTTC. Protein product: CASSFWDRDQETQYF.

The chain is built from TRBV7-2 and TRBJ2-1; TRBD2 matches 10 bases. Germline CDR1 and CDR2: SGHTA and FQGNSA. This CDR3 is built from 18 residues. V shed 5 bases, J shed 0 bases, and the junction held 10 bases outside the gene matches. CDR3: CASSPNGLAESSYNEQFF. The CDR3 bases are TGTGCCAGCAGCCCGAATGGACTAGCGGAAAGCTCCTACAATGAGCAGTTCTTC.

The CDR3 sequence: CAGRRDLNTGELFF. The CDR3 nucleotides read TGTGCCGGAAGGCGGGATCTGAACACCGGGGAGCTGTTTTTT. V usage is TRBV30 and J usage is TRBJ2-2, with a tentative D call TRBD2 (6 bases). CDR1 and CDR2 from the germline V gene are GTSNPN and SVGIG (reference sequence). V lost 8 bases to trimming and J lost 1 base, with 14 bases between them. This CDR3 region has 14 residues. Full variable domain (missing parts from reference TRBV30 and TRBJ2-2): SQTIHQWPATLVQPVGSPLSLECTVEGTSNPNLYWYRQAAGRGLQLLFYSVGIGQISSEVPQNLSASRPQDRQFILSSKKLLLSDSGFYLCAGRRDLNTGELFFGEGSRLTVL.

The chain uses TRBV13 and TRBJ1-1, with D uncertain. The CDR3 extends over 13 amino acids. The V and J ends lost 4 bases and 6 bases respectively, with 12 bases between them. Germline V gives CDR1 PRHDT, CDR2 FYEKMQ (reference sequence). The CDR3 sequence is CASSSTGDPEAFF. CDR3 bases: TGTGCCAGCAGCTCAACGGGTGACCCTGAAGCTTTCTTT.

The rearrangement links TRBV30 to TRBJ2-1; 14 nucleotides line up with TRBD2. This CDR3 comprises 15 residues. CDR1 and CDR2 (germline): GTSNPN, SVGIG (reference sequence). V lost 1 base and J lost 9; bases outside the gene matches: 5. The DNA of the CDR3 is TGTGCCTGGAGTGCAAGGACTAGCGGGGGGCGTGAGCAGTTCTTC. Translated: CAWSARTSGGREQFF. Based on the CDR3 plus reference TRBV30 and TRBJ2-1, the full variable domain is SQTIHQWPATLVQPVGSPLSLECTVEGTSNPNLYWYRQAAGRGLQLLFYSVGIGQISSEVPQNLSASRPQDRQFILSSKKLLLSDSGFYLCAWSARTSGGREQFFGPGTRLTVL.

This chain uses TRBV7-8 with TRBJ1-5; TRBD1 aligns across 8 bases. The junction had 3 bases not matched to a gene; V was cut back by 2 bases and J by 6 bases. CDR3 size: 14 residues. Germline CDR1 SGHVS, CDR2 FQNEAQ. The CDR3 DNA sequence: TGTGCCAGCAGCTTAACCAGGGGGCCTCAGCCCCAGCATTTT. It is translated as CASSLTRGPQPQHF.

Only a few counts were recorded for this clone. DNA of the CDR3: TGTGCCAGCAGCCCCGCACCTACGGGCGGACAGGGTGGTTCACCCCTCCACTTT. As protein: CASSPAPTGGQGGSPLHF. The gene calls are TRBV3-1 (or the pseudogene TRBV3-2) and TRBJ1-6, with TRBD1 matching 8 bases. CDR3 length: 18 amino acids. Per the germline V gene, CDR1 is LGHDT and CDR2 is YNNKEL (reference sequence). The V gene end was trimmed by 4 bases and the J gene end by 9 bases; junction bases not matched to a gene: 17.

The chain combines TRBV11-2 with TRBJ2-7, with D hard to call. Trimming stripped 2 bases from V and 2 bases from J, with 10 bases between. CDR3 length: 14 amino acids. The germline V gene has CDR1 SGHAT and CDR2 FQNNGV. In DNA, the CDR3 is TGTGCCAGCAGCTTATCTTACATTGCCTACGAGCAGTACTTC. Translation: CASSLSYIAYEQYF.

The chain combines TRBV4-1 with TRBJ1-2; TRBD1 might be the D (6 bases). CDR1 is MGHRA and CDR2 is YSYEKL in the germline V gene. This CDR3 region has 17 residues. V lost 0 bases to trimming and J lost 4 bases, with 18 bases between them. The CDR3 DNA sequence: TGCGCCAGCAGCCAAGATTTAACAGGGAACTATTTCTATGGCTACACCTTC. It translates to CASSQDLTGNYFYGYTF.

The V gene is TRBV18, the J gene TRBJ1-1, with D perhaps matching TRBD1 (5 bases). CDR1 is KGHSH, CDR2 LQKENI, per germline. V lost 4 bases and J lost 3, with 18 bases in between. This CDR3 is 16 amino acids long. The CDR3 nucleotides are TGTGCCAGCTCACTCGCTTACAGGAGCGGGGACACTGAAGCTTTCTTT. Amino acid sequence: CASSLAYRSGDTEAFF.

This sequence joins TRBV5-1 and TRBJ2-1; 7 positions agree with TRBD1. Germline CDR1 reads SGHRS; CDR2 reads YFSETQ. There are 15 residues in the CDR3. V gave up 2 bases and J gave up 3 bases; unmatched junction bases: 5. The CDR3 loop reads CASSFGDSNYNEQFF. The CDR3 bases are TGCGCCAGCAGCTTTGGGGACAGTAACTACAATGAGCAGTTCTTC.

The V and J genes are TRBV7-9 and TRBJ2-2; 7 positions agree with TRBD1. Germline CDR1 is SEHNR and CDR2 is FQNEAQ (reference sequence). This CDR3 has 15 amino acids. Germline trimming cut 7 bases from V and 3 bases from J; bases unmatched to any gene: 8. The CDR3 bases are TGTGCCAGCACCTCCTGGCAGGGGGACACCGGGGAGCTGTTTTTT. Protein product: CASTSWQGDTGELFF.

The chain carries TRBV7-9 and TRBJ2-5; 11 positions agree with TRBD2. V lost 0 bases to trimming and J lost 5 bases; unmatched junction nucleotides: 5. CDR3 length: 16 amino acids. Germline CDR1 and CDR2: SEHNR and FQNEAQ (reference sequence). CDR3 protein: CASSLAASGGSETQYF. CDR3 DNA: TGTGCCAGCAGCTTAGCGGCTAGCGGGGGGTCGGAGACCCAGTACTTC.

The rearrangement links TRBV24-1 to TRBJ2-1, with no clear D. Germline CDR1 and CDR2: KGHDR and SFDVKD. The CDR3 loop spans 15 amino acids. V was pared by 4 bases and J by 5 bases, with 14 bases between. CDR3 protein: CATSDSLYGDNEQFF. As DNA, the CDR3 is TGTGCCACCAGTGACTCCCTATACGGTGACAATGAGCAGTTCTTC.

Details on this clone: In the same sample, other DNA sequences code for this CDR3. CDR3 sequence reads: CASSLAGGNQPQHF. CDR3 nucleotide sequence: TGTGCCAGCAGCTTAGCCGGGGGCAATCAGCCCCAGCATTTT. The gene calls are TRBV7-9 and TRBJ1-5; D unresolved. The CDR3 consists of 14 residues. V gave up 0 bases and J gave up 2 bases, with 5 bases separating them. Germline CDR1 SEHNR, CDR2 FQNEAQ (reference sequence).

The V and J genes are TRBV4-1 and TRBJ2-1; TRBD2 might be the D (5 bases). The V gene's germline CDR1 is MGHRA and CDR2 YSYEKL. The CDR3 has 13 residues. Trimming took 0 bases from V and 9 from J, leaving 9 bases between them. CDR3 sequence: CASSQDPGVEQFF. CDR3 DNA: TGCGCCAGCAGCCAAGATCCCGGGGTTGAGCAGTTCTTC.

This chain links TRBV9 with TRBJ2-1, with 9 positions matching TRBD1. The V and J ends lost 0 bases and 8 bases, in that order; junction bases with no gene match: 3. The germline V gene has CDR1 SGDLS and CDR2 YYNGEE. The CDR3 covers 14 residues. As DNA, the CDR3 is TGTGCCAGCAGCGTAGAACAGGGGGCTTATGAGCAGTTCTTC. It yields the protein CASSVEQGAYEQFF.